The rows below give T cell receptor beta chains drawn from one sample of a study of early T cells in non-severe SARS-CoV-2 infection. In TCRdb, the 5' RACE reads were re-called with MiXCR into one record per CDR3 protein. The sample contains roughly 86,000 distinct CDR3 sequences, roughly 6% of which appear only once. The sample consisted of whole blood. The receptors stem from an adult who was a healthcare worker with PCR-confirmed SARS-CoV-2 infection or an uninfected control (not recorded which). The CDR3 runs from the conserved cysteine through the conserved F or W. Each record gives: V gene, CDR3 protein.

>TRBV28
CASSTGQGVPYNEQFF
>TRBV12-3/TRBV12-4
CASSPGPFVGTQYF
>TRBV7-6
CASSLLAGAPTNEQFF
>TRBV7-2
CASSETSYHNEQFF
>TRBV7-2
CASRRGQGMNTEAFF
>TRBV29-1
CSIRREGETQYF
>TRBV12-3/TRBV12-4
CASGRLAGGEQYF
>TRBV18
CASSNAGTMNTEAFF
>TRBV5-6
CASSSAGNTGELFF
>TRBV5-1
CASSSAWVADTQYF
>TRBV18
CASSPPGGTLNYGYTF
>TRBV2
CASSGGGGQETQYF
>TRBV12-3/TRBV12-4
CASSFGESPNEKLFF
>TRBV7-9
CASSPTGRISSPQYF
>TRBV13
CASSSGRRDEQFF
>TRBV28
CATTRHGNEQFF
>TRBV20-1
CSALVGGSLQETQYF
>TRBV5-6
CAVGWQGNYNEQFF